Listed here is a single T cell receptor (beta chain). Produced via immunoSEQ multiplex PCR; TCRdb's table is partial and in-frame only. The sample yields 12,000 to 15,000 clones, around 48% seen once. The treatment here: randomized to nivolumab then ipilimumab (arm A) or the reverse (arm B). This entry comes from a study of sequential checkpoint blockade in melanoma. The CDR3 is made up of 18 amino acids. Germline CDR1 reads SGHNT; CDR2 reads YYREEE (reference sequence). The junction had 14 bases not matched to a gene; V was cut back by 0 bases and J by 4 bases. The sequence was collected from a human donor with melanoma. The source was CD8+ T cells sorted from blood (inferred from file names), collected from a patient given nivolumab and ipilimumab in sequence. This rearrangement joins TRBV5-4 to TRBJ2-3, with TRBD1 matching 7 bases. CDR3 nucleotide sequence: TGTGCCAGCAGCTTGGCGCAGGCGGCAGGGGGTTTCGCAGATACGCAGTATTTT. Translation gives CASSLAQAAGGFADTQYF. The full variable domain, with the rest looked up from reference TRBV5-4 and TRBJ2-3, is ETGVTQSPTHLIKTRGQQVTLRCSSQSGHNTVSWYQQALGQGPQFIFQYYREEENGRGNFPPRFSGLQFPNYSSELNVNALELDDSALYLCASSLAQAAGGFADTQYFGPGTRLTVL.